The entry below gives a single T cell receptor (beta chain) sequence along with its context. Original processing methods: Reference gene primer amplification gave estimated nucleated cell counts. Sequencing used immunoSEQ multiplex PCR; TCRdb keeps in-frame clones, though not all of them. D and trimming come from the DNA, and the V and J calls and clone size come from that table. The table includes some 45,000 clones, about nine tenths detected once. This record belongs to a study of blood T cell repertoires in COVID-19. Overall study context: Collection of acute and convalescent COVID-19 samples took place in the United States, Italy and Spain. In each case, the material was cDNA or gDNA derived from T cells, B-cell-depleted T cells, or PBMCs.

CDR1 is LGHDT, CDR2 YNNKEL, per germline (reference sequence). J was trimmed by 7 bases and V by 4 bases; bases with no gene match: 4. The CDR3 length is 16 residues. The V and J genes are TRBV3-1 (or the pseudogene TRBV3-2) and TRBJ2-2; TRBD2 aligns across 15 bases. Sequencing was done on a sample of peripheral blood. The sequence came from a human donor in a cohort sampled during active COVID-19. The CDR3 is CASSRTSGGAGGELFF. The CDR3 DNA sequence: TGTGCCAGCAGCCGGACTAGCGGGGGGGCTGGCGGGGAGCTGTTTTTT.